Below, one T cell receptor beta chain is given with its context. Its antigen is unidentified. These data originate in a study of T cell responses to AZD1222 COVID-19 vaccine. Whole-study context: Timing groups of about 4 and about 12 weeks for second doses were pooled.

Broader study findings: The CD4 TCRs associated with vaccination extended across spike and predominated at 160-218 and 743-854. Among those given AZD1222, only five or six were seropositive at baseline. Reportedly, close to half of spike-specific TCRs are directed against unmutated variant regions.

Sequenced by immunoSEQ multiplex PCR; TCRdb stores in-frame clones only, minus some. The repertoire holds some 100,000 clones, with around 87% as singletons. CDR3 length equals 14 residues. The V gene lost 1 base and the J gene lost 1 base, with 7 bases spanning the gap. CDR1 is SGHTA, CDR2 FQGNSA, per germline. This TCR was recovered from an adult in good health. Sequencing used peripheral blood, obtained on day 0 of AZD1222 vaccination. The chain employs TRBV7-2 and TRBJ1-1; D call uncertain. The CDR3 is CASSLDVGNTEAFF. DNA for the CDR3: TGTGCCAGCAGCTTAGATGTGGGGAACACTGAAGCTTTCTTT.